What follows are 23 T cell receptor beta chains derived from one specimen sequenced in a study of T cells in Graves' hyperthyroidism and ophthalmopathy. The investigators amplified TCR beta CDR3 regions from RNA transcripts. The HTBI set primed first-round TCR CDR3 RT-PCR. TCRdb recomputed calls from the multiplex PCR reads with MiXCR, one row per CDR3 protein. This sample carries about 480,000 distinct CDR3 sequences, roughly 23% of them seen once, and the ten largest clones take about 49%. Specimen: blood. Receptor source: an older woman with Graves' ophthalmopathy.

V and J are TRBV18 and TRBJ2-1, with D perhaps given as TRBD1 or TRBD2 (5 bases each). The V end lost 3 bases, the J end lost 11 bases, and 11 bases lay between the germline ends. This CDR3 is built from 12 residues. CDR1 and CDR2 (germline): KGHSH, LQKENI. This CDR3 is CASSPQLGQQFF. CDR3 bases: TGTGCCAGCTCACCCCAACTGGGACAGCAGTTCTTC.

This clonotype was seen repeatedly, ten times or more. The chain links TRBV30 to TRBJ2-7; 7 nucleotides line up with TRBD1. The ends lost 3 bases at V and 4 bases at J; junction bases unmatched: 12. Looked up from germline, CDR1 is GTSNPN and CDR2 is SVGIG (reference sequence). The CDR3 spans 15 residues. CDR3 amino acids: CAWRPATTGFYEQYF. The CDR3 region has the DNA TGTGCCTGGAGGCCCGCAACGACAGGGTTTTACGAGCAGTACTTC.

V is TRBV5-4 and J is TRBJ2-2; TRBD2 agrees at 13 bases. The trim removed 3 bases at V and 7 bases at J, leaving 6 bases unmatched. Germline loops: CDR1 SGHNT, CDR2 YYREEE (reference sequence). CDR3 size: 16 residues. For the CDR3, the DNA is TGTGCCAGCAGCTATGGACTAGCGGGAGATGGCGGGGAGCTGTTTTTT. It specifies CASSYGLAGDGGELFF.

The CDR3 DNA follows: TGTGCCAGCAGGGTCCGGGACAGGGCTGAAGCTTTCTTT. Translating gives CASRVRDRAEAFF. The gene calls are TRBV2 and TRBJ1-1, with 9 bases fitting TRBD1. With 6 bases clipped from V and 6 bases from J, the junction kept 5 bases outside the gene matches. CDR1 and CDR2 from the germline V gene are SNHLY and FYNNEI. The CDR3 extends over 13 amino acids.

This clonotype was recorded only once. The genes are TRBV5-1 and TRBJ2-7; D not certain. V shed 0 bases and J shed 2 bases, with 9 bases lying between them. CDR3 length: 14 amino acids. The germline V gene encodes CDR1 SGHRS and CDR2 YFSETQ. The DNA for the CDR3 is TGCGCCAGCAGCTTGGGGGGTTCGACCTACGAGCAGTACTTC. This translates into CASSLGGSTYEQYF.

V gene TRBV6-1 combines with J gene TRBJ2-1; D remains unclear. Looked up from germline, CDR1 is MNHNS and CDR2 is SASEGT. The CDR3 runs 11 residues. V lost 6 bases to trimming and J lost 10 bases, with 10 bases between them. CDR3 coding DNA: TGTGCCAGCAGCCAACGCGGCGAGCAGTTCTTC. As protein: CASSQRGEQFF.

This CDR3 reads CASSSPGITEAFF. For the CDR3, the DNA is TGTGCCAGCAGCTCCCCAGGGATCACTGAAGCTTTCTTT. This chain connects TRBV7-2 to TRBJ1-1; TRBD1 might be the D (5 bases). The germline CDR1 and CDR2 sequences are SGHTA and FQGNSA. This CDR3 is built from 13 residues. V gave up 4 bases and J gave up 4 bases, with 10 bases separating them. The whole variable domain, remainder taken from reference TRBV7-2 and TRBJ1-1, is GAGVSQSPSNKVTEKGKDVELRCDPISGHTALYWYRQSLGQGLEFLIYFQGNSAPDKSGLPSDRFSAERTGGSVSTLTIQRTQQEDSAVYLCASSSPGITEAFFGQGTRLTVV.

The chain employs TRBV29-1 and TRBJ2-2, with 8 bases matching TRBD2. Germline loops: CDR1 SQVTM, CDR2 ANQGSEA. This CDR3 has 15 amino acids. The V and J ends lost 4 bases and 4 bases, in that order; junction bases with no gene match: 8. The CDR3, as DNA: TGCAGCGTTGCCGGGGGTAGCGGGACCACCGGGGAGCTGTTTTTT. This translates into CSVAGGSGTTGELFF.

The chain is built from TRBV2 and TRBJ1-1; D is unclear. The CDR3 has 15 amino acids. Germline values: CDR1 SNHLY, CDR2 FYNNEI. Trimming pared 4 bases from V and 2 bases from J, leaving 14 bases between. The CDR3 coding sequence is TGTGCCAGCAGTGGGCGGGCCTTTTCCAACACTGAAGCTTTCTTT. Translating it yields CASSGRAFSNTEAFF.

Details on this clonotype: Its ends do not fully match the called genes, so a read error is possible. V usage is TRBV9 and J usage is TRBJ2-7, with 7 positions matching TRBD2. The CDR3 has 16 residues. Germline V gene lookup returns CDR1 SGDLS and CDR2 YYNGEE. The CDR3 DNA follows: TGTGCCAGCAGCCCCGGAGTCGGCGGGAGTTCCTCCGAGCAGTACTTC. It yields the protein CASSPGVGGSSSEQYF.

The chain uses TRBV12-3 or TRBV12-4 and TRBJ1-2; 7 nucleotides match TRBD1. V shed 2 bases and J 7 bases; nucleotides not matched to a gene: 10. The CDR3 length is 15 residues. The chain's CDR3 is CASSLPGRDRRGYTF. CDR3 nucleotides: TGTGCCAGCAGTTTACCAGGCCGGGACAGACGTGGCTACACCTTC.

The chain links TRBV18 to TRBJ2-5; TRBD2 is a possible D gene (6 bases). Germline CDR1 KGHSH, CDR2 LQKENI. Trimming took 3 bases from V and 4 from J, leaving 9 bases between them. CDR3 length: 13 amino acids. DNA of the CDR3: TGTGCCAGCTCACCTTCCGGGGGAGAGACCCAGTACTTC. Residues: CASSPSGGETQYF.

This clonotype has just a few counts. The chain recombines TRBV30 with TRBJ2-3; possibly TRBD2 for D (6 bases). This CDR3 is built from 15 residues. Trimming removed 4 bases from V and 3 bases from J, with 17 bases in between. Germline CDR1 GTSNPN, CDR2 SVGIG (reference sequence). CDR3 bases: TGTGCCTGGACTAGCGAGGGGATTGGGACAGATACGCAGTATTTT. As protein: CAWTSEGIGTDTQYF. Drawing the rest from reference TRBV30 and TRBJ2-3, the complete variable domain is SQTIHQWPATLVQPVGSPLSLECTVEGTSNPNLYWYRQAAGRGLQLLFYSVGIGQISSEVPQNLSASRPQDRQFILSSKKLLLSDSGFYLCAWTSEGIGTDTQYFGPGTRLTVL.

Note on this clonotype: A much larger clone differs by one base, so this may be a read error. The V and J genes are TRBV28 and TRBJ2-1; 11 bases match TRBD2. The ends lost 5 bases at V and 8 bases at J; junction bases unmatched: 14. Germline CDR1 reads MDHEN; CDR2 reads SYDVKM. This CDR3 spans 17 amino acids. The CDR3, as DNA: TGTGCCAGCAGTCCATTAGCGGGAGGGCAGCTGAATGATGAGCAGTTCTTC. Protein product: CASSPLAGGQLNDEQFF.

The CDR3 loop is CASSAGGAPSTDTQYF. CDR3 coding DNA: TGCGCCAGCAGTGCGGGGGGAGCCCCTAGCACAGATACGCAGTATTTT. The chain recombines TRBV5-1 with TRBJ2-3; TRBD2 aligns across 8 bases. V lost 5 bases, J lost 0 bases, and 8 bases stayed unmatched. CDR1 and CDR2 (germline): SGHRS, YFSETQ. This CDR3 region has 16 residues.

This clonotype appeared many times. The chain is built from TRBV7-9 and TRBJ2-3, with 7 bases fitting TRBD2. The CDR3 consists of 16 residues. J gave up 2 bases and V 0 bases, and 5 bases lay outside the gene matches. Germline V gene data show CDR1 as SEHNR and CDR2 as FQNEAQ (reference sequence). CDR3 DNA: TGTGCCAGCAGCTTAGCCGAGCGGGAAGACACAGATACGCAGTATTTT. Amino acid sequence: CASSLAEREDTDTQYF.

This clonotype occurred many times. This chain uses TRBV28 with TRBJ2-3; 8 bases agree with TRBD2. The trim removed 3 bases at V and 1 base at J, leaving 0 bases unmatched. This CDR3 has 14 residues. The germline gives CDR1 MDHEN, CDR2 SYDVKM. The CDR3, as DNA: TGTGCCAGCAGTTTGACTAGCGGCACAGATACGCAGTATTTT. It encodes CASSLTSGTDTQYF.

This clonotype showed up many times. The chain joins TRBV28 to TRBJ2-1, with TRBD2 as a possible D gene (5 bases). The CDR3 has 17 residues. Per the germline V gene, CDR1 is MDHEN and CDR2 is SYDVKM. The ends were cut back, 4 bases at V and 3 bases at J, with 19 bases in the middle. This CDR3 is CASSSLPTSFRYNEQFF. The CDR3 nucleotides read TGTGCCAGCAGTTCCCTCCCAACTAGTTTTCGCTACAATGAGCAGTTCTTC.

The genes are TRBV7-8 and TRBJ2-1, with D perhaps TRBD1 (6 bases). CDR1 is SGHVS and CDR2 is FQNEAQ in the germline V gene. This CDR3 has 16 amino acids. Trimming pared 6 bases from V and 1 base from J, leaving 16 bases between. The CDR3: CASSPHRVGSYNEQFF. The CDR3 bases are TGTGCCAGCAGTCCTCACAGGGTTGGGTCCTACAATGAGCAGTTCTTC.

The chain uses TRBV5-5 and TRBJ1-2; maybe TRBD1 (5 bases). Germline lookup yields CDR1 SGHKS and CDR2 YYEKEE (reference sequence). The germline V and J ends were trimmed by 3 bases and 6 bases, with 12 bases remaining between them. This CDR3 spans 13 amino acids. The CDR3 DNA is TGTGCCAGCAGCTGGCAGGGAGCCAATGGCTACACCTTC. Translating it yields CASSWQGANGYTF.

The chain couples TRBV6-1 to TRBJ2-7; 9 positions agree with TRBD1. Germline values: CDR1 MNHNS, CDR2 SASEGT. The ends lost 6 bases at V and 1 base at J; junction bases unmatched: 7. CDR3 size: 15 residues. Here the CDR3 reads CASRLGQGVSYEQYF. The CDR3 coding sequence is TGTGCCAGCAGATTGGGACAGGGAGTTTCCTACGAGCAGTACTTC.

The chain couples TRBV3-1 to TRBJ1-1, with TRBD1 identical over 8 bases. J gave up 0 bases and V 4 bases, and 7 bases lay outside the gene matches. This CDR3 spans 16 amino acids. From germline, CDR1 is LGHDT and CDR2 YNNKEL (reference sequence). In DNA, the CDR3 is TGTGCCAGCAGCCGGGGGACAGGTCCCATGAACACTGAAGCTTTCTTT. It encodes CASSRGTGPMNTEAFF.

There are a few counts of this clonotype. The gene calls are TRBV28 and TRBJ1-1; 7 bases fit TRBD1. CDR1 is MDHEN, CDR2 SYDVKM, per germline. V lost 5 bases, J lost 10 bases, and 13 bases stayed unmatched. The CDR3 is made up of 14 amino acids. CDR3: CASSGDSRKAGAFF. CDR3 nucleotides: TGTGCCAGCAGTGGGGACAGCAGAAAGGCGGGAGCTTTCTTT.